This T cell receptor (beta chain) was found in a study of T cells after yellow fever vaccination. Study-wide findings and caveats: The study found a weaker secondary response that peaked faster, day 5 versus 15. Reappearance after the booster was observed for most primary-vaccination clones (96% CD4, around 90% CD8). A minor fraction of clonotypes spanned both CD4 and CD8 compartments.

By 5'RACE template switching, TCR cDNA was produced, with a universal primer site and UMIs added in the process. TCRdb re-analysed the 5' RACE reads in MiXCR, keeping a single row per CDR3 protein. The sample lists approximately 110,000 distinct CDR3 sequences, approximately 7% occurring once. This clonotype was counted at least ten times. What it binds is unknown. Sequencing used CD4+ T cells sorted from PBMCs, obtained 9 to 11 days after the first yellow fever vaccination. The sequence came from a man between 18 and 35 years old who received the YFV17D yellow fever vaccine.

In DNA form, the CDR3 reads TGTGCCAGCAGCTTTACGTTCTACGAGCAGTACTTC. Its protein is CASSFTFYEQYF. V usage is TRBV7-9 and J usage is TRBJ2-7; the D is unclear. Germline V gene lookup returns CDR1 SEHNR and CDR2 FQNEAQ (reference sequence). V dropped 3 bases and J dropped 3 bases, with 6 bases sitting between them. The length of the CDR3 is 12 residues. Combining the CDR3 with reference TRBV7-9 and TRBJ2-7 gives the whole variable domain DTGVSQNPRHKITKRGQNVTFRCDPISEHNRLYWYRQTLGQGPEFLTYFQNEAQLEKSRLLSDRFSAERPKGSFSTLEIQRTEQGDSAMYLCASSFTFYEQYFGPGTRLTVT.